The 29 T cell receptor beta chains in this list originate from one sample, sequenced in a study of Graves' ophthalmopathy and Graves' hyperthyroidism. Scientists amplified the TCR beta CDR3 regions from RNA transcripts. RT-PCR with HTBI primers came first, then second-round multiplex PCR. TCRdb used MiXCR to reprocess the multiplex PCR reads, holding one entry per CDR3 protein. Of roughly 480,000 distinct CDR3 sequences in the sample, over 13% are singletons; the top ten hold about a tenth. The specimen sequenced was blood. Every receptor here comes from a woman aged 30 to 39 with Graves' ophthalmopathy.

The chain joins TRBV9 to TRBJ1-2; D gene uncertain. CDR3 length: 14 residues. CDR1 SGDLS and CDR2 YYNGEE come from the germline V gene. V was trimmed by 2 bases and J by 4 bases, leaving 12 bases between them. The CDR3 DNA sequence: TGTGCCAGCAGCGTGCACATTACCCCCTATGGCTACACCTTC. Protein sequence: CASSVHITPYGYTF.

This clonotype was picked up many times. The chain uses TRBV5-1 and TRBJ1-2; no firm D call. Germline CDR1 is SGHRS and CDR2 is YFSETQ. Trimming shortened V by 2 bases and J by 6 bases, and 17 bases separated the two germline ends. The CDR3 loop spans 15 amino acids. CDR3: CASSFDTAKLHGYTF. The CDR3 DNA is TGCGCCAGCAGCTTCGACACGGCGAAACTTCATGGCTACACCTTC. Combining the CDR3 with reference TRBV5-1 and TRBJ1-2 gives the whole variable domain KAGVTQTPRYLIKTRGQQVTLSCSPISGHRSVSWYQQTPGQGLQFLFEYFSETQRNKGNFPGRFSGRQFSNSRSEMNVSTLELGDSALYLCASSFDTAKLHGYTFGSGTRLTVV.

This clonotype has ten or more counts. The rearrangement joins TRBV2 to TRBJ1-2; TRBD1 matches 8 bases. With 3 bases clipped from V and 4 bases from J, the junction kept 7 bases outside the gene matches. The CDR3 totals 15 residues. Per germline, CDR1 SNHLY and CDR2 FYNNEI. The CDR3 protein is CASSESRGRAYGYTF. The CDR3 nucleotides are TGTGCCAGCAGTGAGAGCAGGGGGCGCGCCTATGGCTACACCTTC.

The chain carries TRBV6-2 or TRBV6-3 and TRBJ2-2; TRBD2 might be the D (6 bases). CDR3 length: 15 residues. Germline lookup yields CDR1 MNHEY and CDR2 SVGEGT. V lost 5 bases, J lost 3 bases, and 13 bases lay in between. CDR3 coding DNA: TGTGCCAGCAGTCGGTCTAGCGAATACACCGGGGAGCTGTTTTTT. It translates to CASSRSSEYTGELFF.

This clonotype was counted many times. V and J are TRBV5-5 and TRBJ1-5; no clear D gene. Germline CDR1 SGHKS, CDR2 YYEKEE (reference sequence). The CDR3 spans 16 residues. The V gene lost 2 bases and the J gene lost 2 bases, with 14 bases spanning the gap. CDR3 loop: CASSFGPVDRNQPQHF. CDR3 nucleotide sequence: TGTGCCAGCAGCTTCGGCCCTGTGGATCGCAATCAGCCCCAGCATTTT.

This clonotype was detected many times. The CDR3 DNA reads as TGTGCCACCAGCAGAGATTTGGCGGGTCAGCCCCAGCATTTT. Translated: CATSRDLAGQPQHF. The rearrangement joins TRBV15 to TRBJ1-5; D is undetermined. Germline CDR1 LNHNV, CDR2 YYDKDF (reference sequence). Trimming took 0 bases from V and 6 from J, leaving 9 bases between them. The CDR3 totals 14 residues.

The chain uses TRBV14 and TRBJ1-1; no clear D. Deletions cut 6 bases from V and 3 bases from J, with 20 bases between. The CDR3 is made up of 16 amino acids. In germline, CDR1 is SGHDN, CDR2 FVKESK. CDR3 sequence reads: CASSSTYGGKDTEAFF. The CDR3 coding sequence is TGTGCCAGCAGTTCCACGTACGGCGGTAAAGACACTGAAGCTTTCTTT.

The V gene is TRBV27, the J gene TRBJ2-2; tentative D call: TRBD1 (6 bases). V lost 5 bases, J lost 6 bases, and 13 bases lay in between. The germline gives CDR1 MNHEY, CDR2 SMNVEV (reference sequence). The CDR3 consists of 14 residues. The CDR3 nucleotides read TGTGCCAGCAGTCCTACAGGGAAATCCGGGGAGCTGTTTTTT. Residues: CASSPTGKSGELFF.

As to this clonotype: This clone may be a read error of a much larger clone one base away. This chain uses TRBV27 with TRBJ1-1, with no clear D. Trimming cost V 10 bases and J 4 bases, with 19 bases left between them. The CDR3 is 14 amino acids. Germline V gives CDR1 MNHEY, CDR2 SMNVEV (reference sequence). The CDR3 DNA sequence: TGTGCCAACAGACCCAACCCTTTCGGCACTGAAGCTTTCTTT. As protein: CANRPNPFGTEAFF.

This clonotype was counted at least ten times. This chain joins TRBV6-1 and TRBJ1-5; no clear D gene. Germline CDR1 reads MNHNS; CDR2 reads SASEGT. V dropped 4 bases and J dropped 4 bases, with 20 bases sitting between them. The CDR3 sequence is 17 residues long. Written as DNA, the CDR3 is TGTGCCAGCAGTGTTGGCCCGGGAGCTTTTCCTAATCAGCCCCAGCATTTT. Translated, it gives CASSVGPGAFPNQPQHF.

This clonotype has ten or more counts. This sequence joins TRBV6-2 or TRBV6-3 and TRBJ1-1, with D possibly matching TRBD1 (6 bases). From germline, CDR1 is MNHEY and CDR2 SVGEGT. CDR3 length: 18 amino acids. V was clipped by 6 bases and J by 4 bases, with 27 bases between them. CDR3 sequence reads: CASRQYPGHPPGVTEAFF. Here the CDR3 DNA reads TGTGCCAGCAGGCAATATCCGGGACACCCCCCGGGAGTCACTGAAGCTTTCTTT.

Ten or more counts support this clonotype. The gene calls are TRBV12-3 or TRBV12-4 and TRBJ1-1, with 7 bases that match TRBD1. The ends lost 5 bases at V and 0 bases at J; junction bases unmatched: 15. There are 18 residues in the CDR3. The CDR3 DNA sequence: TGTGCCAGCAGTATACTAAACAGGGGCCTCCGCATGAACACTGAAGCTTTCTTT. Translating gives CASSILNRGLRMNTEAFF.

Many counts were recorded for this clonotype. The rearrangement uses TRBV30 and TRBJ1-6, with D tentatively TRBD1 (5 bases). Germline V gene data show CDR1 as GTSNPN and CDR2 as SVGIG (reference sequence). Trimming pared 0 bases from V and 7 bases from J, leaving 10 bases between. The CDR3 runs to 14 residues. In nucleotides, the CDR3 is TGTGCCTGGAGTGTACGTGGGGCCAATTCACCCCTCCACTTT. It specifies CAWSVRGANSPLHF.

This clonotype was seen at least ten times. The chain combines TRBV20-1 with TRBJ2-7; TRBD2 might be the D (6 bases). V lost 4 bases and J 3 bases, leaving 16 bases between the germline ends. The CDR3 is 14 residues long. Germline V gene data show CDR1 as DFQATT and CDR2 as SNEGSKA (reference sequence). This CDR3 is CSATRPDGGYEQYF. CDR3 DNA sequence: TGCAGTGCTACCCGCCCAGACGGGGGCTACGAGCAGTACTTC.

This clonotype occurred many times. This rearrangement joins TRBV11-2 to TRBJ1-1; maybe TRBD1 (6 bases). CDR3 length: 15 residues. CDR1 and CDR2 (germline): SGHAT, FQNNGV. V dropped 1 base and J dropped 2 bases, with 11 bases sitting between them. CDR3 coding DNA: TGTGCCAGCAGCTTAGGGGGACAACCCAACACTGAAGCTTTCTTT. Translated, it gives CASSLGGQPNTEAFF.

The rearrangement uses TRBV5-6 and TRBJ1-1, with a possible D match to TRBD1 (6 bases). The CDR3 runs to 15 residues. V was clipped by 6 bases and J by 8 bases, with 23 bases between them. Germline CDR1 is SGHDT and CDR2 is YYEEEE. This CDR3 is CASNLQGLLGNEAFF. The CDR3 DNA is TGTGCCAGCAACTTACAGGGTCTTTTGGGTAACGAAGCTTTCTTT.

This clonotype came up many times. The V gene is TRBV7-8, the J gene TRBJ1-2; TRBD1 aligns across 9 bases. CDR1 and CDR2 (germline): SGHVS, FQNEAQ. The ends lost 5 bases at V and 3 bases at J; junction bases unmatched: 4. The CDR3 runs 14 residues. This CDR3 is CASSPRDRDYGYTF. The CDR3 nucleotides read TGTGCCAGCAGCCCCCGGGACAGGGACTATGGCTACACCTTC. The full variable domain, in which reference TRBV7-8 and TRBJ1-2 provide the parts outside the CDR3, is GAGVSQSPRYKVAKRGQDVALRCDPISGHVSLFWYQQALGQGPEFLTYFQNEAQLDKSGLPSDRFFAERPEGSVSTLKIQRTQQEDSAVYLCASSPRDRDYGYTFGSGTRLTVV.

Ten or more counts support this clonotype. V gene TRBV28 combines with J gene TRBJ2-7; D is perhaps TRBD1 or TRBD2 (6 bases each). Trimming removed 4 bases from V and 5 bases from J, with 18 bases in between. The CDR3 is 15 amino acids. Germline V gene lookup returns CDR1 MDHEN and CDR2 SYDVKM. CDR3 bases: TGTGCCAGCAGTTCTCGGAGGGCAGGGGTCGACGAGCAGTACTTC. Its protein product is CASSSRRAGVDEQYF.

This clonotype has at least ten counts. CDR3 sequence: CSARAGERRSNQPQHF. CDR3 coding DNA: TGCAGTGCTCGAGCAGGGGAAAGGCGAAGCAATCAGCCCCAGCATTTT. The chain joins TRBV20-1 to TRBJ1-5; D possibly corresponds to TRBD1 (6 bases). Trimming took 5 bases from V and 1 from J, leaving 18 bases between them. CDR1 DFQATT and CDR2 SNEGSKA come from the germline V gene (reference sequence). The CDR3 sequence is 16 residues long.

This clonotype has only a few counts. The rearrangement uses TRBV3-1 and TRBJ1-1, with D unclear. The CDR3 spans 13 residues. Germline V lookup: CDR1 LGHDT, CDR2 YNNKEL (reference sequence). V lost 5 bases and J 5 bases, leaving 12 bases between the germline ends. CDR3 residues: CASSISRGTEAFF. CDR3 DNA sequence: TGTGCCAGCAGCATCTCCCGGGGTACTGAAGCTTTCTTT.

This clonotype was counted ten times or more. The chain links TRBV5-6 to TRBJ1-6; D is unresolved. Germline V gives CDR1 SGHDT, CDR2 YYEEEE. There are 16 residues in the CDR3. Trimming removed 0 bases from V and 2 bases from J, with 9 bases in between. The CDR3 sequence: CASSLGGETYNSPLHF. The CDR3 region has the DNA TGTGCCAGCAGCTTGGGCGGAGAAACCTATAATTCACCCCTCCACTTT.

In this sample, this clonotype turned up many times. The chain carries TRBV11-3 and TRBJ1-6, with D perhaps matching TRBD1 (5 bases). V lost 3 bases, J lost 7 bases, and 10 bases lay in between. The CDR3 loop spans 14 amino acids. Germline values: CDR1 SGHNT, CDR2 YENEEA. CDR3 in DNA: TGTGCCAGCAGCTTGAGGGGTGGCAATTCACCCCTCCACTTT. Translated, it gives CASSLRGGNSPLHF. Variable domain in full (rest from reference TRBV11-3 and TRBJ1-6): EAGVVQSPRYKIIEKKQPVAFWCNPISGHNTLYWYLQNLGQGPELLIRYENEEAVDDSQLPKDRFSAERLKGVDSTLKIQPAELGDSAVYLCASSLRGGNSPLHFGNGTRLTVT.

This clonotype was seen repeatedly, ten times or more. This chain uses TRBV6-2 or TRBV6-3 with TRBJ2-2, with 8 bases that match TRBD1. CDR1 is MNHEY, CDR2 SVGEGT, per germline. CDR3 length: 13 amino acids. Losses at the gene ends were 11 bases for V and 7 bases for J; bases not matched to a gene: 9. The CDR3 is CAARQGAGGELFF. The CDR3 nucleotides are TGTGCCGCTCGCCAGGGGGCGGGCGGGGAGCTGTTTTTT.

As concerns this clonotype: It is unclear where the CDR3 begins or ends on the DNA, so no DNA is shown, and the CDR3 is as TCRdb lists it. The chain carries TRBV28 and TRBJ2-6; no check of the table's D call, TRBD1, against the DNA was made. The CDR3 comprises 18 residues, both ends counted. The V gene's germline CDR1 is MDHEN and CDR2 SYDVKM. The CDR3 sequence is CASSFVGTGASGANVLSF.

This clonotype has more than one count but fewer than ten. The chain recombines TRBV9 with TRBJ2-7; no clear D. Germline assignment: CDR1 SGDLS and CDR2 YYNGEE. Trimming left V 6 bases short and J 7 bases short, with 26 bases between. This CDR3 is built from 16 residues. The chain's CDR3 is CASNPSGQIGSSEQYF. Here the CDR3 DNA reads TGTGCCAGCAACCCCTCCGGCCAGATCGGCTCTAGTGAGCAGTACTTC.

On this clonotype itself: A much larger clone differs by one base, so this may be a read error. The V gene is TRBV29-1, the J gene TRBJ2-2; D is unclear. The CDR3 length is 13 residues. Trimming left V 0 bases short and J 9 bases short, with 11 bases between. The germline gives CDR1 SQVTM, CDR2 ANQGSEA. The CDR3 loop is CSVEDRPQRELFF. Here the CDR3 DNA reads TGCAGCGTTGAAGACAGACCTCAACGGGAGCTGTTTTTT.

This clonotype occurred many times. The chain joins TRBV6-2 or TRBV6-3 to TRBJ1-2, with D unresolved. CDR3 length: 14 amino acids. Trimming removed 7 bases from V and 3 bases from J, with 15 bases in between. Germline loops: CDR1 MNHEY, CDR2 SVGEGT. The CDR3 loop is CASNPNEAHYGYTF. In DNA, the CDR3 is TGTGCCAGCAACCCCAACGAGGCCCACTATGGCTACACCTTC.

This clonotype came up many times. The chain joins TRBV30 to TRBJ2-5; D is unclear. Germline assignment: CDR1 GTSNPN and CDR2 SVGIG (reference sequence). V lost 1 base and J lost 5, with 8 bases in between. This CDR3 has 12 amino acids. This CDR3 is CAWSGVIETQYF. In DNA form, the CDR3 reads TGTGCCTGGAGTGGGGTAATTGAGACCCAGTACTTC. The entire variable domain, with the rest obtained from reference TRBV30 and TRBJ2-5, is as follows: SQTIHQWPATLVQPVGSPLSLECTVEGTSNPNLYWYRQAAGRGLQLLFYSVGIGQISSEVPQNLSASRPQDRQFILSSKKLLLSDSGFYLCAWSGVIETQYFGPGTRLLVL.

There are many counts of this clonotype. The J gene is TRBJ2-7, the V gene TRBV20-1, with a weak D call TRBD1 (6 bases). Looked up from germline, CDR1 is DFQATT and CDR2 is SNEGSKA (reference sequence). The V end was cut by 5 bases, the J end by 7 bases, with 15 bases between. The CDR3 totals 12 residues. CDR3 nucleotides: TGCAGTGCTTGGGGGCAGGGACGGGAGCAGTACTTC. This sequence encodes CSAWGQGREQYF.